This TCR beta chain was sequenced in a study of CD8 T cells in ankylosing spondylitis. The ends were cut back, 6 bases at V and 0 bases at J, with 14 bases in the middle. Per the germline V gene, CDR1 is DFQATT and CDR2 is SNEGSKA (reference sequence). The CDR3 covers 14 residues. This clonotype was detected many times. TCRdb reanalysed the 5' RACE reads using MiXCR and keeps one entry per CDR3 protein. Among about 300,000 distinct CDR3 sequences listed, roughly 12% were seen once. Input material: blood, either unsorted or a sorted T cell fraction (not recorded which). The TCR originated in a female donor with ankylosing spondylitis or in good health (not recorded which). V gene TRBV20-1 combines with J gene TRBJ1-1, with a tentative D call TRBD1 (5 bases). CDR3 residues: CSAIKGTLNTEAFF. CDR3 DNA: TGCAGTGCCATAAAAGGGACGCTGAACACTGAAGCTTTCTTT.